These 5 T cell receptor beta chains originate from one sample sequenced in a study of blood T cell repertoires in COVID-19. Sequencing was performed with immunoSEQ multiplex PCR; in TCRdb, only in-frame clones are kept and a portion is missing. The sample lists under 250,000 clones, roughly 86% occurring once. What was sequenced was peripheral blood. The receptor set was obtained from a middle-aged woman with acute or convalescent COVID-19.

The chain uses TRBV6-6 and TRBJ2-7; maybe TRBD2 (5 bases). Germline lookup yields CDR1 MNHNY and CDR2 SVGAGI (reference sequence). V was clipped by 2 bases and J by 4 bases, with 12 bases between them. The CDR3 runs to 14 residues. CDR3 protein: CASSYTGSAYEQYF. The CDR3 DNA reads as TGTGCCAGCAGTTACACGGGGTCAGCGTACGAGCAGTACTTC.

The CDR3 sequence is CATSDTTGGNYNEQFF. The DNA of the CDR3 is TGTGCCACCAGTGATACGACAGGGGGAAACTACAATGAGCAGTTCTTC. The genes are TRBV24-1 and TRBJ2-1; 9 bases align to TRBD1. V trimming: 3 bases; J trimming: 3 bases; junction bases outside the gene matches: 5. The CDR3 runs to 16 residues. In germline, CDR1 is KGHDR, CDR2 SFDVKD.

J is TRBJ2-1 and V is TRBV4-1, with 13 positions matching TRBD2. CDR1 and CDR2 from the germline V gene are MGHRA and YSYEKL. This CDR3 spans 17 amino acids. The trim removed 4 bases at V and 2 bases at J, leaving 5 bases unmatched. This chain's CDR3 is CASSLRLAGGAYNEQFF. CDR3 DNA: TGCGCCAGCAGCCTCCGACTAGCGGGAGGCGCCTACAATGAGCAGTTCTTC.

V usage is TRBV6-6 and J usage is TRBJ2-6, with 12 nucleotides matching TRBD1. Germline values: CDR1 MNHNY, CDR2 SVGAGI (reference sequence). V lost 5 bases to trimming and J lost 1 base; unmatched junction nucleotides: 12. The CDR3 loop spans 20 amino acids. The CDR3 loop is CASSPNRDRGRRSGANVLTF. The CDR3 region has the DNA TGTGCCAGCAGTCCTAACCGGGACAGGGGGCGCAGATCTGGGGCCAACGTCCTGACTTTC.

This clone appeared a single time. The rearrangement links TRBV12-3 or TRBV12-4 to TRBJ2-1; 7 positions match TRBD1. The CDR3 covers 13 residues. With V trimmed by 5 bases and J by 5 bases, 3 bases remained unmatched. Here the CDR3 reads CASSLDRDNEQFF. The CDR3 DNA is TGTGCCAGCAGTCTCGACAGGGACAATGAGCAGTTCTTC.